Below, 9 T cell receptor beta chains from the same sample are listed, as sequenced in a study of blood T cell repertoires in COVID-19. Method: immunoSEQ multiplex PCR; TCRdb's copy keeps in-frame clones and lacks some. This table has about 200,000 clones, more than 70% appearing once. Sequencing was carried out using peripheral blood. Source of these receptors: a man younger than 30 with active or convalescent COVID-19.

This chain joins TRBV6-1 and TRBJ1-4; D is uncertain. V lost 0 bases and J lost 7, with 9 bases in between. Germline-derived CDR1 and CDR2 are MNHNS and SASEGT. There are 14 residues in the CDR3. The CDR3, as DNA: TGTGCCAGCAGTGAAGCCCTAGGAGGTGAAAAACTGTTTTTT. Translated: CASSEALGGEKLFF.

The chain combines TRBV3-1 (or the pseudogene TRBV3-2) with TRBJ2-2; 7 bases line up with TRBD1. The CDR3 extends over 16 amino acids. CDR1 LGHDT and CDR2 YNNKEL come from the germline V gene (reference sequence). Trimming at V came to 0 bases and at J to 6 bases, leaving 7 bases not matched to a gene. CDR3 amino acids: CASSQDTRGHPGELFF. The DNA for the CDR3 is TGTGCCAGCAGCCAAGATACAAGGGGGCACCCCGGGGAGCTGTTTTTT.

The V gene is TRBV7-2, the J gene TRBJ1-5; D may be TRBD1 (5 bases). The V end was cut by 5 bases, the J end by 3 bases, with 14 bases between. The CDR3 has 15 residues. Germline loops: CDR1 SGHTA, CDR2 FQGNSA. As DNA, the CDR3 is TGTGCCAGCAGCCTAGTTGGGGGGTCCAATCAGCCCCAGCATTTT. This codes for CASSLVGGSNQPQHF.

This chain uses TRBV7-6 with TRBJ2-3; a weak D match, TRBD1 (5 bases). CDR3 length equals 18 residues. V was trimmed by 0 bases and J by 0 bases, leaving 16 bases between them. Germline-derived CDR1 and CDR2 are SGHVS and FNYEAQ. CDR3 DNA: TGTGCCAGCAGCTTAGCAGGGGCCCTCGTCACTAGCACAGATACGCAGTATTTT. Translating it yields CASSLAGALVTSTDTQYF. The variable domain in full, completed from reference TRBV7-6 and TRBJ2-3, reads GAGVSQSPRYKVTKRGQDVALRCDPISGHVSLYWYRQALGQGPEFLTYFNYEAQQDKSGLPNDRFSAERPEGSISTLTIQRTEQRDSAMYRCASSLAGALVTSTDTQYFGPGTRLTVL.

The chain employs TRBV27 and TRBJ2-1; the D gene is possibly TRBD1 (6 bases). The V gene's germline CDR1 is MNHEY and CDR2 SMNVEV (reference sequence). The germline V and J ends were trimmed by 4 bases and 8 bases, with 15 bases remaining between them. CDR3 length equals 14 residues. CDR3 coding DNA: TGTGCCAGCAGTTCCTCGTGGGGGCCCTATGAGCAGTTCTTC. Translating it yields CASSSSWGPYEQFF.

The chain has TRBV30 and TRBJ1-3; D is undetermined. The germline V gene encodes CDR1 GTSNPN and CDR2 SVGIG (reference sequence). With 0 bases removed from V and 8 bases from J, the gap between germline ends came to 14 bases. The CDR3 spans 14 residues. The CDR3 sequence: CAWSVGVGEDTIYF. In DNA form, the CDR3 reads TGTGCCTGGAGTGTGGGAGTCGGTGAAGACACCATATATTTT.

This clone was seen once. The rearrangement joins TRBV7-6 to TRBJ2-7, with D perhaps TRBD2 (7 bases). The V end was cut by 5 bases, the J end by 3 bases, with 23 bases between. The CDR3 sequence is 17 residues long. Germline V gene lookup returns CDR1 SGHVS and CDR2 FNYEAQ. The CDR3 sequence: CASSPKVGGGDNYEQYF. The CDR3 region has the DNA TGTGCCAGCAGCCCTAAAGTCGGGGGAGGGGACAACTACGAGCAGTACTTC.

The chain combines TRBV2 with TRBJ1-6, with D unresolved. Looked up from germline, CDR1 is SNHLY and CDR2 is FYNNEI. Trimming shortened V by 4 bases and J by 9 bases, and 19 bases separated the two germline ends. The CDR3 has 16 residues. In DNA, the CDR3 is TGTGCCAGCAGTGCTCATACAGCCTCACTGGGTTCACCCCTCCACTTT. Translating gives CASSAHTASLGSPLHF.

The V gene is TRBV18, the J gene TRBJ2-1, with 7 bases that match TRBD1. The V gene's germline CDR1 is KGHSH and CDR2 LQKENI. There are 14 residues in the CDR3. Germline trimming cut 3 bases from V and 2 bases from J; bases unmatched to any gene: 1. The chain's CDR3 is CASSPGTAYNEQFF. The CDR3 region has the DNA TGTGCCAGCTCACCCGGGACAGCCTACAATGAGCAGTTCTTC.